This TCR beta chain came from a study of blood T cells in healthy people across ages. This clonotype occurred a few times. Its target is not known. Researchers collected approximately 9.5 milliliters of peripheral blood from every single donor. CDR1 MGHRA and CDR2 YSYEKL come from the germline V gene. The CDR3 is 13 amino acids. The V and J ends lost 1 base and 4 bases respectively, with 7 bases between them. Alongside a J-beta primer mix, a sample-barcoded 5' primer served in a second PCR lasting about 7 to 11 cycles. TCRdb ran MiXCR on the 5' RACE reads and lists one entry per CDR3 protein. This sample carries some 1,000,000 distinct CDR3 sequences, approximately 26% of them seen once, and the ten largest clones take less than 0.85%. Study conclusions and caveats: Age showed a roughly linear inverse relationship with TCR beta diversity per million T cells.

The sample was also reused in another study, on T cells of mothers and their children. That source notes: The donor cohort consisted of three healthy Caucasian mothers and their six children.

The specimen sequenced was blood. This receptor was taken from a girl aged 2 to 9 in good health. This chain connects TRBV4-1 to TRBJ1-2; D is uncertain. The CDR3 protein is CASSQGPGYGYTF. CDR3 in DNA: TGCGCCAGCAGCCAAGGCCCAGGCTATGGCTACACCTTC.